These 14 T cell receptor beta chains were all obtained from the same sample, sequenced in a study of human T cells and chemical hapten exposure. Time point of the sample: pre-sensitization, week 0. Treatment indicated: therapeutic diphenylcyclopropenone sensitization with weekly scalp DPC. One entry per CDR3 protein results from TCRdb running MiXCR on the RACE reads. The sample holds about 270,000 distinct CDR3 sequences, just under 8% seen once. This specimen was whole blood, taken in connection with sensitization to the hapten diphenylcyclopropenone (DPC). The receptors here all came from a man between 18 and 29 years old with alopecia areata. Some clones in this sample may be carry-over from other donors' samples.

V is TRBV18 and J is TRBJ2-7; D not certain. Per the germline V gene, CDR1 is KGHSH and CDR2 is LQKENI. The CDR3 sequence is 13 residues long. V was cut by 3 bases and J by 3 bases, with 9 bases left in between. The CDR3 reads CASSPMGYYEQYF. DNA for the CDR3: TGTGCCAGCTCACCTATGGGGTACTACGAGCAGTACTTC.

This clonotype was counted only a few times. The genes are TRBV7-9 and TRBJ2-3, with D perhaps TRBD1 (7 bases). Germline loops: CDR1 SEHNR, CDR2 FQNEAQ (reference sequence). This CDR3 has 15 amino acids. The ends were cut back, 5 bases at V and 2 bases at J, with 14 bases in the middle. The CDR3 region has the DNA TGTGCCAGCAGCCGGCGGGACAGCTCCACAGATACGCAGTATTTT. Its translation: CASSRRDSSTDTQYF.

This clonotype was counted a few times. The J gene is TRBJ1-5, the V gene TRBV27; D might be TRBD1 (6 bases). The CDR3 sequence is 16 residues long. In germline, CDR1 is MNHEY, CDR2 SMNVEV (reference sequence). V was clipped by 6 bases and J by 3 bases, with 18 bases between them. CDR3 DNA: TGTGCCAGCAGCCCCGACAGGAAAAGAAACAATCAGCCCCAGCATTTT. This translates into CASSPDRKRNNQPQHF.

This clonotype was found many times. The DNA for the CDR3 is TGTGCCGGACACAGGGCCGGCAATCAGCCCCAGCATTTT. As protein: CAGHRAGNQPQHF. The chain links TRBV25-1 to TRBJ1-5, with D possibly TRBD1 on 6 matching bases. CDR3 length equals 13 residues. Germline-derived CDR1 and CDR2 are MGHDK and SYGVNS. V was shortened by 11 bases and J by 2 bases, with 13 bases between the two germline ends.

The genes are TRBV4-2 and TRBJ1-4, with TRBD1 matching 10 bases. Germline V gene lookup returns CDR1 LGHNA and CDR2 YNFKEQ. V shed 4 bases, J shed 8 bases, and the junction held 7 bases outside the gene matches. This CDR3 contains 15 residues. CDR3 residues: CASSPSGTGEEKLFF. The CDR3 DNA sequence: TGTGCCAGCAGCCCATCCGGGACAGGGGAAGAAAAACTGTTTTTT.

This clonotype was picked up a small number of times. The rearrangement joins TRBV7-2 to TRBJ2-3, with 7 bases fitting TRBD1. The CDR3 has 13 residues. CDR1 is SGHTA and CDR2 is FQGNSA in the germline V gene. The junction had 4 bases not matched to a gene; V was cut back by 10 bases and J by 0 bases. The CDR3 here is CATTQGSTDTQYF. Here the CDR3 DNA reads TGTGCCACAACACAGGGGAGCACAGATACGCAGTATTTT.

In its sample, this clonotype was seen many times. The CDR3 DNA sequence: TGTGCCAGCAGTTTACAGTTAAGACAGCCCCAGCATTTT. It yields the protein CASSLQLRQPQHF. This chain connects TRBV27 to TRBJ1-5, with no clear D. Trimming left V 2 bases short and J 7 bases short, with 9 bases between. Germline assignment: CDR1 MNHEY and CDR2 SMNVEV (reference sequence). This CDR3 contains 13 residues.

This clonotype was detected only a few times. The CDR3 bases are TGTGCCACCAGCACAGACGAGAACACTGAAGCTTTCTTT. Translated, it gives CATSTDENTEAFF. The V gene is TRBV15, the J gene TRBJ1-1; unclear D gene. V lost 4 bases and J 1 base, leaving 7 bases between the germline ends. Germline V CDR1 and CDR2: LNHNV, YYDKDF (reference sequence). The CDR3 runs to 13 residues.

This chain connects TRBV20-1 to TRBJ2-1; D is ambiguous. The CDR3 is 14 amino acids. Trimming shortened V by 6 bases and J by 2 bases, and 14 bases separated the two germline ends. Germline CDR1 reads DFQATT; CDR2 reads SNEGSKA (reference sequence). The DNA for the CDR3 is TGCAGTGCCAAGACCCATGGCCCCTACAATGAGCAGTTCTTC. Protein: CSAKTHGPYNEQFF.

This clonotype has just a few counts. V usage is TRBV11-3 and J usage is TRBJ2-2; a possible D gene is TRBD2 (6 bases). CDR1 and CDR2 from the germline V gene are SGHNT and YENEEA. This CDR3 is built from 15 residues. V was cut by 3 bases and J by 1 base, with 9 bases left in between. The CDR3 region is CASSLGSGNTGELFF. The CDR3 DNA reads as TGTGCCAGCAGCTTGGGTAGCGGGAACACCGGGGAGCTGTTTTTT.

The gene calls are TRBV2 and TRBJ1-1; a weak D match, TRBD1 (6 bases). The V gene's germline CDR1 is SNHLY and CDR2 FYNNEI. The germline V and J ends were trimmed by 8 bases and 0 bases, with 16 bases remaining between them. The CDR3 extends over 15 amino acids. The CDR3 loop reads CASWGLRKMNTEAFF. CDR3 coding DNA: TGTGCCAGCTGGGGGCTCAGGAAGATGAACACTGAAGCTTTCTTT.

This clonotype was detected many times. The chain recombines TRBV11-2 with TRBJ2-1; no reliable D call. Germline V gene data show CDR1 as SGHAT and CDR2 as FQNNGV. The CDR3 is 15 amino acids. V shed 4 bases and J shed 1 base, with 11 bases lying between them. CDR3 loop: CASSSYGLSYNEQFF. CDR3 coding DNA: TGTGCCAGCAGCTCTTACGGGTTATCCTACAATGAGCAGTTCTTC.

In its sample, this clonotype was seen a few times. The chain combines TRBV10-1 with TRBJ1-2; D uncertain. CDR1 and CDR2 (germline): WNHNN, SYGVQD (reference sequence). The ends were cut back, 3 bases at V and 3 bases at J, with 8 bases in the middle. This CDR3 spans 13 amino acids. The chain's CDR3 is CASSESDYYGYTF. CDR3 nucleotide sequence: TGCGCCAGCAGTGAATCGGACTACTATGGCTACACCTTC.

In DNA, the CDR3 is TGTGCCAGCAGTTTAAATGGACACGATCAAGAGCCCCAGCATTTT. Its translation: CASSLNGHDQEPQHF. The chain links TRBV27 to TRBJ1-5, with a weak D call TRBD1 (5 bases). CDR3 size: 15 residues. CDR1 MNHEY and CDR2 SMNVEV come from the germline V gene (reference sequence). Trimming cost V 2 bases and J 8 bases, with 16 bases left between them.